The rows below give T cell receptor beta chains drawn from one sample of a study of control samples from healthy donors and cancer patients. TCRdb keeps only in-frame clones here, not all; method: immunoSEQ multiplex PCR. The sample lists under 85,000 clones; approximately 89% were seen once. The specimen sequenced was PBMCs. The receptors derive from a man in his fifties or sixties with colorectal cancer. The CDR3 runs from the conserved cysteine through the conserved F or W. The D gene is left open where the match is weak. Size is stated for part of the rows, as once, few or many counts, or as a class when the clone is expanded.

>TRBD2|.|TRBV24-1|TRBJ2-3
CATSDSGSGGGLMDTQYF
TGTGCCACCAGTGATTCAGGGTCAGGCGGGGGGTTGATGGATACGCAGTATTTT
>TRBD1|.|TRBV2|TRBJ2-2
CASQQGAGVGELFF
TGTGCCAGCCAACAGGGGGCGGGGGTCGGGGAGCTGTTTTTT
>.|.|TRBV23-1|TRBJ1-2
CASSQSVQSANYGYTF
TGCGCCAGCAGTCAATCGGTCCAAAGTGCCAACTATGGCTACACCTTC
>.|once|TRBV7-9|TRBJ1-1
CASSLAANTEAFF
TGTGCCAGCAGCTTAGCAGCCAACACTGAAGCTTTCTTT
>TRBD1|.|TRBV5-1|TRBJ1-6
CASSLGSGQSSYNSPLHF
TGCGCCAGCAGCTTGGGGTCGGGACAGAGCTCCTATAATTCACCCCTCCACTTT
>.|.|TRBV9|TRBJ2-3
CASSVGDSRTDTQYF
TGTGCCAGCAGCGTAGGGGACTCTCGCACAGATACGCAGTATTTT
>.|.|TRBV19|TRBJ1-1
CACGDEAFF
TGTGCCTGTGGGGATGAAGCTTTCTTT
>.|.|TRBV29-1|TRBJ1-3
CSVGLHSGNTIYF
TGCAGCGTTGGACTCCACTCTGGAAACACCATATATTTT
>.|.|TRBV29-1|TRBJ2-3
CSVSLSARGPGDTQYF
TGCAGCGTCTCCCTCTCTGCGCGGGGGCCGGGAGATACGCAGTATTTT
>.|.|TRBV6-2/TRBV6-3|TRBJ1-5
CASRPGYRYNQPQHF
TGTGCCAGCAGGCCTGGGTACAGATACAATCAGCCCCAGCATTTT
>.|.|TRBV18|TRBJ1-4
CASSPGYTNEKLFF
TGTGCCAGCTCTCCAGGGTATACTAATGAAAAACTGTTTTTT
>TRBD1|.|TRBV7-9|TRBJ1-1
CASSLVGGGLTEAFF
TGTGCCAGCAGCTTAGTGGGAGGGGGCTTGACTGAAGCTTTCTTT
>TRBD1|.|TRBV2|TRBJ2-7
CASSAQGQGADEQYF
TGTGCCAGCAGTGCCCAGGGACAGGGGGCGGACGAGCAGTACTTC
>.|.|TRBV5-1|TRBJ2-7
CASSFQGSSYEQYF
TGCGCCAGCAGCTTCCAGGGAAGCTCCTACGAGCAGTACTTC
>.|.|TRBV9|TRBJ1-1
CASSLTGSTEAFF
TGTGCCAGCAGCCTAACCGGTAGTACTGAAGCTTTCTTT
>TRBD1|.|TRBV28|TRBJ2-7
CASTPQGTGAFYQF
TGTGCCAGCACCCCGCAAGGGACAGGGGCCTTCTACCAATTC
>.|.|TRBV19|TRBJ1-5
CASSPGFRSNQPQHF
TGTGCCAGTAGTCCCGGATTTAGGAGCAATCAGCCCCAGCATTTT
>.|.|TRBV7-9|TRBJ1-1
CASSFRAEAFF
TGTGCCAGCAGCTTTAGGGCTGAAGCTTTCTTT
>.|.|TRBV3-1/TRBV3-2|TRBJ2-1
CASSQEGGAGNEQFF
TGTGCCAGCAGCCAAGAGGGGGGGGCAGGCAATGAGCAGTTCTTC
>TRBD2|.|TRBV14|TRBJ2-1
CASSQGILAGGFSYNEQFF
TGTGCCAGCAGCCAAGGAATACTAGCGGGGGGTTTCTCCTACAATGAGCAGTTCTTC
>TRBD1|.|TRBV4-2|TRBJ2-1
CASSQDHRGLGNEQFF
TGTGCCAGCAGCCAAGATCACAGGGGGCTTGGCAATGAGCAGTTCTTC
>.|.|TRBV7-2|TRBJ2-4
CASSPLHIQYF
TGTGCCAGCAGCCCTTTACACATTCAGTACTTC
>TRBD2|.|TRBV2|TRBJ2-3
CASTGAGGPVDTQYF
TGTGCCAGCACTGGAGCGGGGGGGCCAGTAGATACGCAGTATTTT
>.|.|TRBV20-1|TRBJ1-5
CSARAGKPQHF
TGCAGTGCTAGGGCGGGGAAGCCCCAGCATTTT
>TRBD1|.|TRBV6-6|TRBJ1-1
CASSPSGTGVNTEAFF
TGTGCCAGCAGCCCGTCCGGGACAGGGGTCAACACTGAAGCTTTCTTT
>.|few|TRBV9|TRBJ2-3
CASSAPSDTQYF
TGTGCCAGCAGCGCCCCTTCGGATACGCAGTATTTT